The 9 T cell receptor beta chains below all came from one sample that was sequenced in a study of T cell clonality in common variable immunodeficiency. Study-level results: Fewer deletions and N-nucleotide insertions were reportedly seen in common variable immunodeficiency TCR beta sequences.

No cognate antigen is known for these TCRs. Measured with immunoSEQ multiplex PCR; TCRdb has only the in-frame clones, and not every one. The specimen has about 42,000 clones, none found just once. Sequenced input: peripheral blood mononuclear cells. The receptors stem from a human donor with common variable immunodeficiency.

This clone was recorded at least ten times. Read data end 3 residues before the CDR3 end; the end is taken from the germline J gene. The chain combines TRBV7-2 with TRBJ1-2; 7 bases are a match to TRBD1. The V gene end was trimmed by 1 base and the J gene end by 6 bases; junction bases not matched to a gene: 2. Germline V lookup: CDR1 SGHTA, CDR2 FQGNSA. The CDR3 covers 13 residues. CDR3 region: CASSLDGQDGYTF. CDR3 bases read: TGTGCCAGCAGCTTAGACGGACAGGATGGC.

This clone has ten or more counts. The read is 3 residues too short to cover the CDR3 end, so that end is filled in from the germline J gene. The rearrangement joins TRBV7-8 to TRBJ2-5; 7 bases agree with TRBD1. CDR1 is SGHVS and CDR2 is FQNEAQ in the germline V gene. J lost 1 base, V lost 5 bases, and 7 bases had no gene match. This CDR3 is 15 amino acids long. The CDR3 protein is CASSPISGGQETQYF. The sequenced CDR3 bases are TGTGCCAGCAGCCCGATCTCAGGGGGCCAAGAGACC.

This clone was found many times. The read halts 3 residues ahead of the CDR3 end, with the missing end drawn from the germline J gene. The chain links TRBV2 to TRBJ1-1; D perhaps matches TRBD1 (6 bases). Trimming stripped 2 bases from V and 4 bases from J, with 17 bases between. The CDR3 runs to 16 residues. Germline CDR1 and CDR2: SNHLY and FYNNEI. CDR3 residues: CASSERRPQGSTEAFF. The part of the CDR3 DNA that was read is TGTGCCAGCAGTGAAAGGCGGCCCCAGGGGAGCACTGAA.

At least ten counts were recorded for this clone. The read terminates 3 residues before the CDR3 end, so the remaining end is supplied by the germline J gene. The rearrangement links TRBV19 to TRBJ2-2; possibly TRBD2 for D (6 bases). From germline, CDR1 is LNHDA and CDR2 SQIVND (reference sequence). The CDR3 extends over 14 amino acids. Trimming shortened V by 4 bases and J by 1 base, and 7 bases separated the two germline ends. This chain's CDR3 is CASSRRGNTGELFF. Partial CDR3 DNA: TGTGCCAGTAGTAGGAGGGGGAACACCGGGGAG.

This clone has ten or more counts. The observed sequence ends 3 residues before the CDR3 terminus, with the missing tail filled in from the germline J gene. The rearrangement links TRBV6-2 or TRBV6-3 to TRBJ2-5, with TRBD1 matching over 9 bases. Germline values: CDR1 MNHEY, CDR2 SVGEGT. The CDR3 contains 16 residues. J lost 0 bases, V lost 6 bases, and 8 bases had no gene match. CDR3 protein: CASSPLGQGNQETQYF. Incomplete CDR3 DNA: TGTGCCAGCAGCCCTCTCGGACAGGGGAACCAAGAGACC.

This clone is classed as medium-sized. Sequencing ends 3 residues short of the CDR3 end; the germline J gene provides the rest. V and J are TRBV11-3 and TRBJ1-1; no definite D call. V lost 6 bases to trimming and J lost 1 base, with 6 bases between them. This CDR3 comprises 12 residues. Germline V CDR1 and CDR2: SGHNT, YENEEA. The sequenced CDR3 bases are TGTGCCAGCAGACACAGGAACACTGAA. Residues: CASRHRNTE. The entire CDR3 is CASRHRNTEAFF.

In this sample, this clone turned up a few times. The CDR3 spells CASQLILPQHF. CDR3 DNA, as far as it was read: TGTGCCAGCCAACTGATTCTGCCC. The chain is built from TRBV18 and TRBJ1-5; no firm D call. The read stops 3 residues short of the end of the CDR3; the missing end is completed from the germline J gene. Per the germline V gene, CDR1 is KGHSH and CDR2 is LQKENI. The CDR3 loop spans 11 amino acids. Trimming took 8 bases from V and 9 from J, leaving 11 bases between them.

This clone was seen repeatedly, ten times or more. Partial CDR3 DNA: TGCAGTGCTAGAGCGGGACAGGGAGCAACTAATGAAAAA. This sequence encodes CSARAGQGATNEK. The entire CDR3 protein reads CSARAGQGATNEKLFF. The chain uses TRBV20-1 and TRBJ1-4, with TRBD1 matching 9 bases. The DNA ends 3 residues before the CDR3 does, and the rest of the CDR3 is filled in from the germline J gene. CDR1 and CDR2 (germline): DFQATT, SNEGSKA (reference sequence). This CDR3 spans 16 amino acids. J gave up 0 bases and V 1 base, and 3 bases lay outside the gene matches.

This clone has just a few counts. The observed sequence ends 3 residues before the CDR3 terminus, with the missing tail filled in from the germline J gene. The rearrangement joins TRBV7-2 to TRBJ1-4; D is perhaps TRBD1 (5 bases). From germline, CDR1 is SGHTA and CDR2 FQGNSA. The CDR3 covers 12 residues. CDR3 bases read: TGTGCCAGCAGGGGGCCAGAGTGGGAA. Protein: CASRGPEWE. The entire CDR3 protein is CASRGPEWELFF. Complete variable domain (other parts from reference TRBV7-2 and TRBJ1-4): GAGVSQSPSNKVTEKGKDVELRCDPISGHTALYWYRQSLGQGLEFLIYFQGNSAPDKSGLPSDRFSAERTGGSVSTLTIQRTQQEDSAVYLCASRGPEWELFFGSGTQLSVL.